These 3 T cell receptor beta chains share one sample of origin, sequenced in a study of graft-versus-host responses after intestinal transplantation. These receptors lack a known antigen. Some clones are missing from TCRdb's copy, which holds only in-frame ones; the method was immunoSEQ multiplex PCR. Found here are roughly 93,000 clones, 90% to 95% of them singletons; the top ten hold approximately 0.5%. This specimen consisted of unstimulated CD8+ T cells sorted from spleen or lymph node cells, obtained before intestinal transplant. These receptors were collected from a human donor who received an intestinal transplant.

The genes are TRBV6-1 and TRBJ2-7; 8 bases line up with TRBD1. The length of the CDR3 is 14 residues. V was pared by 6 bases and J by 1 base, with 5 bases of the junction left unmatched. The V gene's germline CDR1 is MNHNS and CDR2 SASEGT. CDR3 nucleotide sequence: TGTGCCAGCAGGGACAGGGCGGGGTCCTACGAGCAGTACTTC. Amino acids: CASRDRAGSYEQYF.

Turning to this clone: Other DNA sequences in this specimen translate into the identical CDR3. The V call is TRBV10-3, the J call TRBJ1-2; 8 bases map to TRBD1. The CDR3 loop spans 14 amino acids. V trimming: 3 bases; J trimming: 8 bases; junction bases outside the gene matches: 8. Germline CDR1 and CDR2: ENHRY and SYGVKD. As DNA, the CDR3 is TGTGCCATCAGTGATCCAGGGGGCGGGGAGGGCTACACCTTC. It is translated as CAISDPGGGEGYTF.

This chain connects TRBV7-8 to TRBJ2-1; 7 bases match TRBD2. Germline lookup yields CDR1 SGHVS and CDR2 FQNEAQ. J gave up 8 bases and V 3 bases, and 10 bases lay outside the gene matches. This CDR3 region has 15 residues. The CDR3 loop is CASSFPAGLLDEQFF. Written as DNA, the CDR3 is TGTGCCAGCAGCTTCCCGGCGGGACTACTCGATGAGCAGTTCTTC.